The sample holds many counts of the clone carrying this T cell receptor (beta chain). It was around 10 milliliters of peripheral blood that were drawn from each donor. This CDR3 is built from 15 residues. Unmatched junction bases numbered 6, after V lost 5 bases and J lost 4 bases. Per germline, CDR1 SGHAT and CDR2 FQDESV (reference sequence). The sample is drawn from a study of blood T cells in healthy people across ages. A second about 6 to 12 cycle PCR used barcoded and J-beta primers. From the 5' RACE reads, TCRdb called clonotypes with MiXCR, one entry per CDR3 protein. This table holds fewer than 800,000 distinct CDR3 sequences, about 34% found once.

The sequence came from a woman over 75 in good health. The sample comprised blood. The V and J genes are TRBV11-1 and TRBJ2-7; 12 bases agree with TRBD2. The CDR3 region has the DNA TGTGCCAGCAGCCAGACTAGCGGGGGACCGTACGAGCAGTACTTC. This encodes CASSQTSGGPYEQYF.